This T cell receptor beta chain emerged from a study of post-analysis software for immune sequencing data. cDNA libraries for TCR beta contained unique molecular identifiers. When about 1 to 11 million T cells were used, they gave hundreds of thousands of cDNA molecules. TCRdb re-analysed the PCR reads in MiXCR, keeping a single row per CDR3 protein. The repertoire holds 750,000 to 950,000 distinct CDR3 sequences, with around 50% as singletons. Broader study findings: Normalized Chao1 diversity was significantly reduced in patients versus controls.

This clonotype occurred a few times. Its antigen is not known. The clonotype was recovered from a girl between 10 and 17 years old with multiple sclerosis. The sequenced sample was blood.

CDR3 sequence reads: CASSQADSYEQYF. The CDR3 bases are TGTGCCAGCAGCCAAGCGGACAGCTACGAGCAGTACTTC. The chain carries TRBV4-2 and TRBJ2-5; D is perhaps TRBD1 (6 bases). The end of the DNA aligns better with TRBJ2-7, so the J call may be wrong. The CDR3 is 13 amino acids. The germline gives CDR1 LGHNA, CDR2 YNFKEQ.